The following is a T cell receptor (beta chain) sequence with its context. The source of the sample is a study of radiation and T cells in renal cell carcinoma. TCRdb's copy holds only in-frame clones and misses some; the assay was immunoSEQ multiplex PCR. Of 120,000 or so clones listed, about four fifths were seen once; the top ten hold roughly 5%. The sample's time point: blood 2 weeks post-SBRT. The treatment: 15 Gy SBRT to primary tumor, nephrectomy 4 weeks later. The sequence derives from a man in his forties or fifties with renal cell carcinoma. Sequences were derived from blood, sampled from a patient whose treatment included radiotherapy and nephrectomy.

The CDR3 coding sequence is TGTGCTTCCGGACTAGCGGGAGTTTCCGAGCAGTACTTC. This sequence encodes CASGLAGVSEQYF. The chain recombines TRBV28 with TRBJ2-7, with 13 positions matching TRBD2. The germline gives CDR1 MDHEN, CDR2 SYDVKM. This CDR3 has 13 amino acids.